The 24 T cell receptor beta chains in this list originate from one sample, sequenced in a study of blood T cells in healthy people across ages. Through a sample-barcoded 5' primer and a J-beta primer mix, a second PCR was run for roughly 6 to 11 cycles. TCRdb ran MiXCR on the 5' RACE reads and lists one entry per CDR3 protein. Found here are 1.5 million to 2 million distinct CDR3 sequences, about 28% of them singletons; the top ten hold 7.7%. The sequenced sample consisted of blood. Source of these receptors: a young woman in good health.

A few counts support this clonotype. The chain has TRBV9 and TRBJ1-2; 8 bases agree with TRBD1. Per the germline V gene, CDR1 is SGDLS and CDR2 is YYNGEE. J lost 12 bases, V lost 4 bases, and 8 bases had no gene match. This CDR3 is built from 12 residues. This CDR3 reads CASSTGGGTHTF. The CDR3 bases are TGTGCCAGCAGCACAGGGGGAGGTACCCACACCTTC.

The chain is built from TRBV29-1 and TRBJ2-5, with 8 bases identical to TRBD1. The CDR3 sequence is 13 residues long. J gave up 1 base and V 4 bases, and 2 bases lay outside the gene matches. The germline gives CDR1 SQVTM, CDR2 ANQGSEA. The CDR3, as DNA: TGCAGCGTTGCGGACAGGGCCCAAGAGACCCAGTACTTC. As protein: CSVADRAQETQYF.

This clonotype was recorded a few times. The chain combines TRBV7-2 with TRBJ2-1; possibly TRBD1 for D (6 bases). The V gene's germline CDR1 is SGHTA and CDR2 FQGNSA. Trimming pared 6 bases from V and 3 bases from J, leaving 21 bases between. The length of the CDR3 is 17 residues. CDR3 in DNA: TGTGCCAGCAGTTTATGGTCTAGGGGACACCTCTACAATGAGCAGTTCTTC. As protein: CASSLWSRGHLYNEQFF.

J is TRBJ2-7 and V is TRBV6-2 or TRBV6-3; no firm D call. CDR3 length: 16 amino acids. Germline V CDR1 and CDR2: MNHEY, SVGEGT. The ends were cut back, 6 bases at V and 5 bases at J, with 23 bases in the middle. CDR3 in DNA: TGTGCCAGCAGACCTCTAGGCGCACTCCTTTCAGACGAGCAGTACTTC. Residues: CASRPLGALLSDEQYF.

The chain links TRBV20-1 to TRBJ2-1; no clear D. Trimming shortened V by 1 base and J by 4 bases, and 8 bases separated the two germline ends. CDR3 length: 13 amino acids. Looked up from germline, CDR1 is DFQATT and CDR2 is SNEGSKA (reference sequence). The CDR3 spells CSARGRPYNEQFF. DNA for the CDR3: TGCAGTGCTAGAGGACGGCCATACAATGAGCAGTTCTTC.

Points on this clonotype: One end of the junction fails to match germline, which may point to a read error. This chain links TRBV12-3 or TRBV12-4 with TRBJ2-3; TRBD2 aligns across 7 bases. This CDR3 contains 15 residues. The CDR3 reads CASSPASGLTDAQYF. Here the CDR3 DNA reads TGTGCCAGCAGCCCCGCTAGCGGACTCACAGATGCGCAGTATTTT.

The J gene is TRBJ2-5, the V gene TRBV2; tentative D call: TRBD2 (6 bases). V was shortened by 3 bases and J by 1 base, with 12 bases between the two germline ends. Germline V gene sequence: CDR1 SNHLY, CDR2 FYNNEI. This CDR3 has 15 residues. The CDR3 reads CASSDGEASQETQYF. Here the CDR3 DNA reads TGTGCCAGCAGTGATGGGGAGGCTAGCCAAGAGACCCAGTACTTC.

This clonotype was seen more than once but under ten times. The chain has TRBV28 and TRBJ1-4; D might be TRBD1 (5 bases). CDR3 size: 15 residues. Trimming removed 6 bases at V and 4 bases at J, with 15 bases between. Germline values: CDR1 MDHEN, CDR2 SYDVKM. The CDR3 loop reads CASSLAAGSNEKLFF. CDR3 sequence (DNA): TGTGCCAGCAGCCTGGCGGCAGGGAGTAATGAAAAACTGTTTTTT.

This clonotype was found a few times. The chain carries TRBV9 and TRBJ2-5, with D possibly TRBD1 on 6 matching bases. V was trimmed by 2 bases and J by 2 bases, leaving 10 bases between them. This CDR3 has 14 residues. Germline V gives CDR1 SGDLS, CDR2 YYNGEE. The CDR3, as DNA: TGTGCCAGCAGCGTTATGGGGGCGCAAGAGACCCAGTACTTC. The encoded protein is CASSVMGAQETQYF.

This clonotype has just a few counts. V and J are TRBV5-1 and TRBJ2-1, with unresolved D. Per the germline V gene, CDR1 is SGHRS and CDR2 is YFSETQ. The CDR3 sequence is 15 residues long. Trimming took off 4 bases at V and 8 bases at J, with 19 bases between the two ends. The DNA for the CDR3 is TGCGCCAGCAGCCGGCACGGGTTAGCAAGGGATGAGCAGTTCTTC. Its translation is CASSRHGLARDEQFF.

At least ten counts were recorded for this clonotype. This chain links TRBV4-3 with TRBJ2-5; 10 bases match TRBD2. V was clipped by 4 bases and J by 5 bases; unmatched bases: 13. Germline values: CDR1 LGHNA, CDR2 YSLEER. The CDR3 covers 17 residues. CDR3 protein: CASSRAQGAGGPETQYF. The CDR3 DNA reads TGCGCCAGCAGCCGAGCTCAGGGAGCGGGAGGGCCGGAGACCCAGTACTTC.

The chain recombines TRBV3-1 with TRBJ2-5, with D maybe TRBD2 (6 bases). The V and J ends lost 5 bases and 11 bases respectively, with 18 bases between them. The CDR3 consists of 13 residues. Per the germline V gene, CDR1 is LGHDT and CDR2 is YNNKEL (reference sequence). The CDR3 spells CASSGTPYNEQYF. The CDR3 DNA reads as TGTGCCAGCAGCGGGACTCCCTACAATGAGCAGTACTTC.

V and J are TRBV7-2 and TRBJ1-2; D is possibly TRBD1 (6 bases). Between the trimmed V and J ends, which lost 4 bases and 8 bases, there was a span of 14 bases. The CDR3 extends over 13 amino acids. The germline CDR1 and CDR2 sequences are SGHTA and FQGNSA. CDR3 in DNA: TGTGCCAGCAGCTCTAATGCCGGGGGCGGCTACACCTTC. Its protein is CASSSNAGGGYTF.

The J gene is TRBJ1-6, the V gene TRBV6-1; D unresolved. With 2 bases removed from V and 16 bases from J, the gap between germline ends came to 9 bases. Germline CDR1 is MNHNS and CDR2 is SASEGT. CDR3 length equals 11 residues. The CDR3 loop reads CASSELGLLHF. CDR3 DNA: TGTGCCAGCAGTGAACTAGGACTGCTCCACTTT.

Only a few counts were recorded for this clonotype. This sequence joins TRBV20-1 and TRBJ1-2; D gene unclear. In germline, CDR1 is DFQATT, CDR2 SNEGSKA (reference sequence). This CDR3 spans 13 amino acids. Trimming cost V 0 bases and J 8 bases, with 13 bases left between them. CDR3 bases: TGCAGTGCTAGAGAAAGAAGGGTGGGAGGCTACACCTTC. Its translation is CSARERRVGGYTF.

On this clonotype itself: A read error may be the cause here, since a much bigger clone is one base away. This CDR3 is CSVRQGGNEKLFF. The CDR3 nucleotides read TGCAGCGTGCGACAAGGTGGGAATGAAAAACTGTTTTTT. The chain uses TRBV29-1 and TRBJ1-4; D ambiguous. V was clipped by 6 bases and J by 5 bases, with 13 bases between them. There are 13 residues in the CDR3. The germline V gene encodes CDR1 SQVTM and CDR2 ANQGSEA.

V gene TRBV7-2 combines with J gene TRBJ2-3, with 7 bases fitting TRBD1. CDR3 length equals 17 residues. From germline, CDR1 is SGHTA and CDR2 FQGNSA. The junction had 13 bases not matched to a gene; V was cut back by 5 bases and J by 2 bases. The CDR3 here is CASSIMPQGIITDTQYF. Here the CDR3 DNA reads TGTGCCAGCAGCATTATGCCACAGGGGATTATCACAGATACGCAGTATTTT.

The chain uses TRBV5-1 and TRBJ2-3; 14 nucleotides match TRBD2. The CDR3 totals 16 residues. The trim removed 5 bases at V and 2 bases at J, leaving 4 bases unmatched. Germline assignment: CDR1 SGHRS and CDR2 YFSETQ. The CDR3 bases are TGCGCCAGCAGAAAGGGACTAGCGGGGGCCACAGATACGCAGTATTTT. Protein: CASRKGLAGATDTQYF.

This clonotype was counted between two and nine times. The chain uses TRBV20-1 and TRBJ2-3; TRBD2 matches 14 bases. This CDR3 contains 16 residues. Germline CDR1 is DFQATT and CDR2 is SNEGSKA (reference sequence). After removal of 3 bases from V and 5 bases from J, the junction contained 7 bases not matched to a gene. The CDR3 DNA reads TGCAGTGCTAGGGGGACTAGCGGGAGTGAGATAGATACGCAGTATTTT. Its translation: CSARGTSGSEIDTQYF.

There are a few counts of this clonotype. The chain uses TRBV28 and TRBJ2-3, with 9 bases fitting TRBD1. Losses at the gene ends were 5 bases for V and 3 bases for J; bases not matched to a gene: 9. The CDR3 contains 16 residues. Germline V gene sequence: CDR1 MDHEN, CDR2 SYDVKM. Here the CDR3 reads CASSGLGTGRTDTQYF. In nucleotides, the CDR3 is TGTGCCAGCAGTGGTCTGGGGACAGGGCGGACAGATACGCAGTATTTT.

This chain links TRBV20-1 with TRBJ2-5; D is unresolved. The ends were cut back, 3 bases at V and 2 bases at J, with 13 bases in the middle. This CDR3 spans 14 amino acids. CDR1 DFQATT and CDR2 SNEGSKA come from the germline V gene (reference sequence). CDR3 residues: CSASKLQEQETQYF. CDR3 coding DNA: TGCAGTGCTAGTAAGCTCCAGGAGCAAGAGACCCAGTACTTC.

This clonotype was seen repeatedly, ten times or more. CDR3 coding DNA: TGCAGCGTCCTGCGGGACACTAACCCAGGGGTCAATGAGCAGTTCTTC. It translates to CSVLRDTNPGVNEQFF. The V and J genes are TRBV29-1 and TRBJ2-1; D may be TRBD1 or TRBD2 (6 bases each). CDR3 length: 16 amino acids. Germline lookup yields CDR1 SQVTM and CDR2 ANQGSEA. Trimming removed 6 bases from V and 6 bases from J, with 24 bases in between.

In this sample, this clonotype turned up a few times. CDR3 coding DNA: TGTGCCAGCAGCCCAACACTGGCGAGAGCTCACCAGCAGTACTTC. The encoded protein is CASSPTLARAHQQYF. The V and J genes are TRBV3-1 and TRBJ2-7; D not resolved. CDR3 length equals 15 residues. The germline V and J ends were trimmed by 4 bases and 8 bases, with 21 bases remaining between them. CDR1 and CDR2 (germline): LGHDT, YNNKEL (reference sequence).

This clonotype came up a few times. The chain combines TRBV7-2 with TRBJ1-5; TRBD1 might be the D (6 bases). V lost 1 base to trimming and J lost 4 bases, with 11 bases between them. Germline V gene data show CDR1 as SGHTA and CDR2 as FQGNSA. This CDR3 spans 15 amino acids. For the CDR3, the DNA is TGTGCCAGCAGCTTAGTTGGACAGACGAATCAGCCCCAGCATTTT. Its protein is CASSLVGQTNQPQHF. Full variable domain (rest looked up from reference TRBV7-2 and TRBJ1-5): GAGVSQSPSNKVTEKGKDVELRCDPISGHTALYWYRQSLGQGLEFLIYFQGNSAPDKSGLPSDRFSAERTGGSVSTLTIQRTQQEDSAVYLCASSLVGQTNQPQHFGDGTRLSIL.